This T cell receptor (beta chain) was sequenced during a study of T cell responses to AZD1222 COVID-19 vaccine. Germline CDR1 reads MNHEY; CDR2 reads SVGAGI. V was clipped by 6 bases and J by 0 bases, with 11 bases between them. This CDR3 region has 14 residues. Measured with immunoSEQ multiplex PCR; TCRdb has only the in-frame clones, and not every one. Seen here are 130,000 to 150,000 clones, under 95% observed once, and the top ten hold 1.5% to 2%. Study-wide findings and caveats: Donors in the cohort were predominantly white British and more often female, and clonal diversity was possibly underestimated. Spike was spanned by vaccine-associated CD4 TCRs, with dominance at 160-218 and 743-854. Recipients of AZD1222 seropositive at baseline numbered only 6 or 7.

As concerns this clone: Its antigen is undetermined.

The material was peripheral blood, obtained on day 0 of AZD1222 vaccination. The clonotype originates from an adult in good health. The gene calls are TRBV6-5 and TRBJ1-1; no reliable D call. The CDR3 bases are TGTGCCAGCAGGCGGGCAGGCTTGAACACTGAAGCTTTCTTT. Protein sequence: CASRRAGLNTEAFF.